A single sample is the source of the 7 T cell receptor beta chains below, sequenced in a study of response to subunit inactivated influenza vaccine. TCRdb redid the calling of the RT-PCR reads with MiXCR, one entry per CDR3 protein. Among a few hundred thousand distinct CDR3 sequences listed, 20% to 25% were seen once. The sample consisted of PBMCs from blood, taken around 22 months after vaccination. The receptors derive from a man aged 45-69 years who received an inactivated influenza vaccine.

CDR3 sequence (DNA): TGCAGTGCCGCGACTGGCGATGAGCAGTTCTTC. Its protein is CSAATGDEQFF. The chain links TRBV20-1 to TRBJ2-1; D ambiguous. This CDR3 is 11 amino acids long. V lost 6 bases, J lost 8 bases, and 11 bases lay in between. The germline gives CDR1 DFQATT, CDR2 SNEGSKA (reference sequence).

This clonotype was observed a few times. Written as DNA, the CDR3 is TGCGCCAGCAGCTATGGACAGTCCACTGAAGCTTTCTTT. This encodes CASSYGQSTEAFF. The genes are TRBV5-1 and TRBJ1-1, with D maybe TRBD1 (6 bases). Looked up from germline, CDR1 is SGHRS and CDR2 is YFSETQ. CDR3 length: 13 amino acids. V was shortened by 3 bases and J by 4 bases, with 10 bases between the two germline ends.

This clonotype appeared a few times. This chain uses TRBV3-1 with TRBJ1-3, with D tentatively TRBD1 (6 bases). CDR1 and CDR2 from the germline V gene are LGHDT and YNNKEL (reference sequence). The CDR3 has 16 residues. V lost 2 bases, J lost 0 bases, and 11 bases lay in between. CDR3 bases: TGTGCCAGCAGCCAAACAGGGCCGAGCTCTGGAAACACCATATATTTT. Translation gives CASSQTGPSSGNTIYF.

A few counts support this clonotype. The chain is built from TRBV29-1 and TRBJ2-3; D is perhaps TRBD1 or TRBD2 (7 bases each). The CDR3 covers 16 residues. V lost 4 bases, J lost 2 bases, and 19 bases lay in between. Germline V CDR1 and CDR2: SQVTM, ANQGSEA. The CDR3 spells CSVGGGTADFTDTQYF. The CDR3 DNA sequence: TGCAGCGTTGGGGGAGGGACAGCCGATTTCACAGATACGCAGTATTTT.

This clonotype occurred a few times. The chain couples TRBV3-1 to TRBJ2-1, with D possibly TRBD1 on 5 matching bases. Germline assignment: CDR1 LGHDT and CDR2 YNNKEL (reference sequence). The CDR3 is 13 residues long. The V end was cut by 10 bases, the J end by 8 bases, with 18 bases between. The CDR3 DNA sequence: TGTGCCACGAGGCAGGGATATGGTGATGAGCAGTTCTTC. Its protein product is CATRQGYGDEQFF.

The J gene is TRBJ1-1, the V gene TRBV18, with D hard to call. V was shortened by 3 bases and J by 4 bases, with 12 bases between the two germline ends. The germline V gene encodes CDR1 KGHSH and CDR2 LQKENI. This CDR3 is built from 14 residues. The CDR3 sequence: CASSPSQPGTEAFF. CDR3 in DNA: TGTGCCAGCTCACCGTCACAACCGGGCACTGAAGCTTTCTTT.

This clonotype was recorded at least ten times. The chain uses TRBV4-3 and TRBJ2-3, with TRBD2 matching 9 bases. V shed 0 bases and J 6 bases; nucleotides not matched to a gene: 10. Germline V gene lookup returns CDR1 LGHNA and CDR2 YSLEER. CDR3 size: 17 residues. This CDR3 reads CASSQDLAGGPGDTQYF. The CDR3 bases are TGCGCCAGCAGCCAAGATTTGGCGGGGGGGCCTGGTGATACGCAGTATTTT.